A few counts support the clone carrying this T cell receptor (beta chain). Its antigen is undetermined. This record comes from a study of human T cells and chemical hapten exposure. Study outcomes and limitations: TCRs at high frequency, those above 1 in 1000, did not change with DPC sensitization.

TCRdb reprocessed the RACE reads via MiXCR and lists one record per CDR3 protein. The profile shows 70,000 or so distinct CDR3 sequences, 11% of them singletons. Noted time point: patch test 3, about 24 weeks after DPC sensitization. Documented treatment: therapeutic diphenylcyclopropenone sensitization with weekly scalp DPC. Sequencing was performed on whole blood, taken in connection with sensitization to the hapten diphenylcyclopropenone (DPC). The sequence came from a woman in her 50s with alopecia areata. Some clones in this sample may be carry-over from other donors' samples.

The CDR3 DNA follows: TGTGCCAGCTCACCACTCGCTGGGGCAGGAGTGAGTGACACTGAAGCTTTCTTT. This encodes CASSPLAGAGVSDTEAFF. The chain is built from TRBV18 and TRBJ1-1; D possibly corresponds to TRBD1 (5 bases). CDR1 and CDR2 from the germline V gene are KGHSH and LQKENI. V was pared by 1 base and J by 3 bases, with 21 bases between. The CDR3 is made up of 18 amino acids.